This is a list of T cell receptor beta chains from one sample in a study of T and B cells in COVID-19 patients. TCRdb re-called the multiplex PCR reads with MiXCR, one entry per CDR3 protein. The repertoire holds about 15,000 distinct CDR3 sequences, with roughly 31% as singletons. The sample taken for sequencing was blood. The receptors come from a human donor who had recovered from COVID-19. The CDR3 runs from the conserved cysteine through the conserved F or W. D genes are given only for firm matches. Clone size is shown for a subset of rows, as once, few, many or a class of expanded clone.

CDR3 protein | CDR3 DNA | clone size | D gene | J gene | V gene
CATSDQTGAYEQYF | TGTGCCACCAGTGACCAGACAGGGGCATACGAGCAGTACTTC | NA | TRBD1 | TRBJ2-7 | TRBV24-1
CASRKQGHEQYF | TGTGCCAGCAGAAAACAGGGGCACGAGCAGTACTTC | NA | TRBD1 | TRBJ2-7 | TRBV27
CASLDGPGNTIYF | TGCGCCAGCCTCGATGGGCCTGGAAACACCATATATTTT | few | NA | TRBJ1-3 | TRBV5-1
CASSIPGWEKLFF | TGTGCCAGTAGTATACCGGGCTGGGAAAAACTGTTTTTT | medium-sized | NA | TRBJ1-4 | TRBV19
CASRGKTGAFSPLHF | TGTGCCAGCAGGGGAAAGACAGGTGCATTCTCACCCCTCCACTTT | few | NA | TRBJ1-6 | TRBV12-3/TRBV12-4
CATTSGRNNEQFF | TGTGCCACAACTAGCGGGAGAAACAATGAGCAGTTCTTC | NA | TRBD2 | TRBJ2-1 | TRBV10-3
CASSPRRGGGTEAFF | TGTGCCAGTAGTCCCCGACGCGGGGGAGGCACTGAAGCTTTCTTT | medium-sized | NA | TRBJ1-1 | TRBV19
CASSITGTSGRYEQFF | TGTGCCAGCAGCATCACCGGGACTAGCGGGAGGTATGAGCAGTTCTTC | NA | TRBD2 | TRBJ2-1 | TRBV7-3
CASSFEKGENTGELFF | TGTGCCAGCAGTTTCGAGAAGGGGGAAAACACCGGGGAGCTGTTTTTT | NA | NA | TRBJ2-2 | TRBV12-3/TRBV12-4
CASSSPIGPVSNQPQHF | TGTGCCAGCAGTTCCCCTATCGGGCCTGTTAGCAATCAGCCCCAGCATTTT | few | NA | TRBJ1-5 | TRBV6-2/TRBV6-3
CATNTGSARKTEAFF | TGTGCCACAAATACAGGGAGCGCCCGAAAGACTGAAGCTTTCTTT | few | NA | TRBJ1-1 | TRBV6-2/TRBV6-3
CASSDSRTGLRETQYF | TGTGCCAGCAGCGACTCCCGGACAGGGCTGAGAGAGACCCAGTACTTC | few | TRBD1 | TRBJ2-5 | TRBV5-6
CASSLLRGAYEQYF | TGTGCCAGCAGTTTATTGCGGGGGGCCTACGAGCAGTACTTC | NA | TRBD2 | TRBJ2-7 | TRBV12-3/TRBV12-4
CASSLEAGRRLYGYTF | TGTGCCAGCAGCTTAGAGGCTGGCAGGAGGCTATATGGCTACACCTTC | NA | NA | TRBJ1-2 | TRBV7-2
CATSRVVANQPQHF | TGTGCCACCAGCAGAGTAGTCGCAAACCAGCCCCAGCATTTT | NA | NA | TRBJ1-5 | TRBV15
CASSHVAGKSYEQYF | TGTGCCAGCAGTCATGTGGCAGGAAAATCCTACGAGCAGTACTTC | NA | NA | TRBJ2-7 | TRBV14
CASSPDGQGPLLGYTF | TGTGCCAGCAGTCCCGACGGACAGGGGCCGCTTTTGGGCTACACCTTC | NA | TRBD1 | TRBJ1-2 | TRBV6-2/TRBV6-3
CASSPTKGDRYSNQPQHF | TGTGCCAGCAGTCCGACTAAGGGGGACAGGTATAGCAATCAGCCCCAGCATTTT | few | TRBD1 | TRBJ1-5 | TRBV12-3/TRBV12-4
CASSSELAGGPDTQYF | TGTGCCAGCAGCTCAGAGCTAGCGGGGGGGCCAGATACGCAGTATTTT | medium-sized | TRBD2 | TRBJ2-3 | TRBV13
CASSISTNFYQPQHF | TGTGCCAGTAGTATAAGCACTAACTTTTATCAGCCCCAGCATTTT | NA | NA | TRBJ1-5 | TRBV19
CASSPRRGKASTGGNQPQHF | TGTGCCAGCAGTCCAAGGCGGGGGAAAGCAAGTACAGGGGGCAATCAGCCCCAGCATTTT | NA | TRBD1 | TRBJ1-5 | TRBV6-5
CASSGTIGAINQPQHF | TGTGCCAGCTCGGGGACCATAGGGGCCATTAATCAGCCCCAGCATTTT | few | NA | TRBJ1-5 | TRBV18
CASSLAFTYEQYF | TGTGCCAGCAGCTTAGCTTTTACCTACGAGCAGTACTTC | NA | NA | TRBJ2-7 | TRBV7-6
CASSLDGQFNNEKLFF | TGTGCCAGCAGCTTAGACGGACAGTTCAACAATGAAAAACTGTTTTTT | once | NA | TRBJ1-4 | TRBV4-3
CASSQIPTVGNSPLHF | TGTGCCAGCAGCCAAATACCGACAGTGGGGAATTCACCCCTCCACTTT | NA | NA | TRBJ1-6 | TRBV14
CAWSVNSFYEQYF | TGTGCCTGGAGTGTCAACAGCTTCTACGAGCAGTACTTC | NA | NA | TRBJ2-7 | TRBV30
CASSPQMAADTQYF | TGTGCCAGCTCACCTCAAATGGCGGCGGATACGCAGTATTTT | few | NA | TRBJ2-3 | TRBV18
CASRPGPLGDGYTF | TGCGCCAGCAGACCGGGACCCCTAGGGGATGGCTACACCTTC | NA | NA | TRBJ1-2 | TRBV5-1
CASSMVGPPYTQYF | TGTGCCAGTAGTATGGTGGGGCCACCCTATACGCAGTATTTT | medium-sized | NA | TRBJ2-3 | TRBV19
CSVAQGASNQPQHF | TGCAGCGTGGCGCAGGGGGCCAGCAATCAGCCCCAGCATTTT | medium-sized | TRBD1 | TRBJ1-5 | TRBV29-1
CASSTDRWNSNQPQHF | TGTGCCAGTAGTACTGACAGATGGAATAGCAATCAGCCCCAGCATTTT | few | NA | TRBJ1-5 | TRBV19
CSARGLGGHNEQFF | TGCAGTGCGAGGGGACTAGGGGGACACAATGAGCAGTTCTTC | NA | TRBD2 | TRBJ2-1 | TRBV20-1
CASSPSLSATGELFF | TGTGCCAGCTCACCCTCCCTGTCTGCAACCGGGGAGCTGTTTTTT | medium-sized | NA | TRBJ2-2 | TRBV18
CASSYGRQGQAPLHF | TGTGCCAGCAGTTACGGGCGGCAGGGGCAGGCACCCCTCCACTTT | few | NA | TRBJ1-6 | TRBV6-5
CASSPGVRYGYTF | TGTGCCAGCAGCCCCGGGGTACGCTATGGCTACACCTTC | NA | NA | TRBJ1-2 | TRBV11-3
CATGQGGEKLFF | TGTGCCACGGGACAGGGGGGAGAAAAACTGTTTTTT | NA | TRBD1 | TRBJ1-4 | TRBV30
CAIGGQGAYGYTF | TGTGCCATCGGGGGACAGGGGGCGTATGGCTACACCTTC | NA | TRBD1 | TRBJ1-2 | TRBV10-3
CASSQERNTEAFF | TGCGCCAGCAGCCAAGAGCGTAACACTGAAGCTTTCTTT | NA | NA | TRBJ1-1 | TRBV4-3
CASSRTTRNQPQHF | TGTGCCAGCTCTCGGACCACGCGTAATCAGCCCCAGCATTTT | many | NA | TRBJ1-5 | TRBV6-2/TRBV6-3
CATSDFGRGSYNEQFF | TGTGCCACCAGTGATTTTGGGCGCGGGAGTTACAATGAGCAGTTCTTC | NA | TRBD2 | TRBJ2-1 | TRBV24-1
CASSIVRPNEQFF | TGTGCCAGTAGTATAGTGCGCCCGAATGAGCAGTTCTTC | medium-sized | NA | TRBJ2-1 | TRBV19
CASRITGDSQETQYF | TGTGCCAGCAGAATAACAGGGGATTCCCAAGAGACCCAGTACTTC | NA | TRBD1 | TRBJ2-5 | TRBV6-2/TRBV6-3
CASSRQGNYYEQYF | TGTGCCAGCAGCAGGCAGGGCAATTACTACGAGCAGTACTTC | NA | NA | TRBJ2-7 | TRBV6-5
CAPPTLAGGAYNEQFF | TGTGCCCCCCCAACACTAGCGGGGGGGGCCTACAATGAGCAGTTCTTC | few | TRBD2 | TRBJ2-1 | TRBV5-3
CSVASGRGGTQYF | TGCAGCGTTGCTAGCGGGAGGGGAGGGACCCAGTACTTC | NA | TRBD2 | TRBJ2-5 | TRBV29-1
CSAHMSGRNQETQYF | TGCAGTGCCCACATGAGCGGGAGGAATCAAGAGACCCAGTACTTC | NA | TRBD2 | TRBJ2-5 | TRBV20-1
CASSYPGERGNSYEQYF | TGTGCCAGCAGTTACCCGGGGGAGCGGGGGAACTCCTACGAGCAGTACTTC | NA | TRBD2 | TRBJ2-7 | TRBV6-2/TRBV6-3
CASSLVRTSSYNEQFF | TGTGCCAGCAGCTTAGTGCGGACGAGCTCCTACAATGAGCAGTTCTTC | NA | NA | TRBJ2-1 | TRBV7-9
CASSRLDSSYNSPLHF | TGTGCCAGCAGTCGCCTGGACAGCTCCTATAATTCACCCCTCCACTTT | few | NA | TRBJ1-6 | TRBV6-5